Each of the 17 T cell receptor beta chains below was sequenced from the same sample in a study of cytomegalovirus exposure and HLA in healthy donors. Repertoires were generated with immunoSEQ multiplex PCR, while TCRdb's copy carries only in-frame clones and drops some. The sample holds 98,000 or so clones, almost 96% seen once. Material for sequencing was PBMCs. All receptors derive from a woman in her late teens or twenties in good health and CMV-seronegative.

The chain joins TRBV5-4 to TRBJ2-5; D possibly corresponds to TRBD2 (7 bases). V was shortened by 0 bases and J by 2 bases, with 14 bases between the two germline ends. The CDR3 is 16 amino acids. Germline-derived CDR1 and CDR2 are SGHNT and YYREEE (reference sequence). The CDR3 loop reads CASSLGGGGPQETQYF. The CDR3 nucleotides are TGTGCCAGCAGCTTGGGTGGGGGGGGCCCTCAAGAGACCCAGTACTTC.

This clone was seen only once. The rearrangement links TRBV14 to TRBJ2-1; TRBD2 matches at 11 bases. This CDR3 region has 16 residues. The germline V gene has CDR1 SGHDN and CDR2 FVKESK. V lost 4 bases to trimming and J lost 10 bases; unmatched junction nucleotides: 12. CDR3 in DNA: TGTGCCAGCAGCCCCCTGAGGACTAGCGGGTTGGGGGAGCAGTTCTTC. It codes for CASSPLRTSGLGEQFF.

The chain combines TRBV7-3 with TRBJ2-7, with 8 bases lining up with TRBD2. Trimming cost V 5 bases and J 0 bases; bases outside gene matches: 6. CDR1 is SGHTA and CDR2 is FQGTGA in the germline V gene. This CDR3 is built from 15 residues. CDR3 amino acids: CASSPAGDHSYEQYF. The CDR3 nucleotides are TGTGCCAGCAGCCCAGCGGGGGACCACTCCTACGAGCAGTACTTC. Drawing the rest from reference TRBV7-3 and TRBJ2-7, the complete variable domain is GAGVSQTPSNKVTEKGKYVELRCDPISGHTALYWYRQSLGQGPEFLIYFQGTGAADDSGLPNDRFFAVRPEGSVSTLKIQRTERGDSAVYLCASSPAGDHSYEQYFGPGTRLTVT.

The table lists this clone with a count of one. This chain connects TRBV27 to TRBJ2-7; D is unclear. The length of the CDR3 is 14 residues. Trimming stripped 2 bases from V and 2 bases from J, with 10 bases between. From germline, CDR1 is MNHEY and CDR2 SMNVEV (reference sequence). The CDR3 loop is CASSLVSRTYEQYF. The CDR3 region has the DNA TGTGCCAGCAGTTTAGTGTCGAGAACCTACGAGCAGTACTTC.

The rearrangement links TRBV28 to TRBJ2-1; D may be TRBD1 (6 bases). Germline-derived CDR1 and CDR2 are MDHEN and SYDVKM. The CDR3 runs 14 residues. Trimming stripped 8 bases from V and 2 bases from J, with 13 bases between. CDR3 nucleotide sequence: TGTGCCAGCGGAACTCAGGGGACCTACAATGAGCAGTTCTTC. Translated: CASGTQGTYNEQFF.

V gene TRBV6-1 combines with J gene TRBJ1-5; D is perhaps TRBD1 (6 bases). Deletions cut 3 bases from V and 3 bases from J, with 15 bases between. Germline V gene data show CDR1 as MNHNS and CDR2 as SASEGT. The CDR3 totals 16 residues. The CDR3: CASSDSGQLNNQPQHF. CDR3 nucleotides: TGTGCCAGCAGTGATTCGGGACAACTAAACAATCAGCCCCAGCATTTT.

V and J are TRBV5-1 and TRBJ2-3; D perhaps matches TRBD2 (6 bases). This CDR3 is 14 amino acids long. The germline gives CDR1 SGHRS, CDR2 YFSETQ. V lost 2 bases and J 0 bases, leaving 7 bases between the germline ends. This CDR3 reads CASSFGGSTDTQYF. In nucleotides, the CDR3 is TGCGCCAGCAGCTTTGGGGGGAGCACAGATACGCAGTATTTT.

V usage is TRBV27 and J usage is TRBJ2-5, with 13 bases aligning to TRBD2. The CDR3 spans 16 residues. The germline CDR1 and CDR2 sequences are MNHEY and SMNVEV (reference sequence). J was trimmed by 1 base and V by 5 bases; bases with no gene match: 4. The CDR3 here is CASSLGTSGAQETQYF. DNA of the CDR3: TGTGCCAGCAGTCTTGGGACTAGCGGGGCCCAAGAGACCCAGTACTTC.

The V call is TRBV11-1, the J call TRBJ2-7, with TRBD2 identical over 8 bases. CDR3 length: 15 residues. The V gene's germline CDR1 is SGHAT and CDR2 FQDESV (reference sequence). Unmatched junction bases numbered 7, after V lost 4 bases and J lost 2 bases. The CDR3 DNA follows: TGTGCCAGCAGCTCTCAGCGGGGGTTTACCTACGAGCAGTACTTC. Encoded protein: CASSSQRGFTYEQYF.

The V and J genes are TRBV6-1 and TRBJ2-7; D perhaps matches TRBD2 (5 bases). Per the germline V gene, CDR1 is MNHNS and CDR2 is SASEGT. The CDR3 is made up of 15 amino acids. V lost 6 bases, J lost 5 bases, and 20 bases lay in between. In DNA form, the CDR3 reads TGTGCCAGCAGGGATCCCGGGGTAGGGATCGACGAGCAGTACTTC. It specifies CASRDPGVGIDEQYF.

The chain is built from TRBV15 and TRBJ1-5; tentatively, D is TRBD1 (5 bases). This CDR3 spans 17 amino acids. Deletions cut 0 bases from V and 6 bases from J, with 18 bases between. Germline CDR1 reads LNHNV; CDR2 reads YYDKDF (reference sequence). The CDR3 spells CATSRERVTGVTQPQHF. CDR3 in DNA: TGTGCCACCAGCAGAGAACGGGTAACAGGCGTGACTCAGCCCCAGCATTTT.

This clone was counted a single time. J is TRBJ2-7 and V is TRBV14, with TRBD1 matching 10 bases. J lost 6 bases, V lost 0 bases, and 8 bases had no gene match. The CDR3 has 16 residues. Germline V gene sequence: CDR1 SGHDN, CDR2 FVKESK. CDR3 in amino acids: CASSQDWGTGVREQYF. The CDR3 coding sequence is TGTGCCAGCAGCCAAGATTGGGGGACAGGGGTTCGCGAGCAGTACTTC.

The J gene is TRBJ2-7, the V gene TRBV27, with TRBD1 as a possible D gene (6 bases). V dropped 4 bases and J dropped 3 bases, with 10 bases sitting between them. The CDR3 spans 13 residues. Germline CDR1 MNHEY, CDR2 SMNVEV (reference sequence). This chain's CDR3 is CASSWTAGYEQYF. CDR3 DNA sequence: TGTGCCAGCAGTTGGACAGCTGGCTACGAGCAGTACTTC.

This rearrangement joins TRBV28 to TRBJ1-1; D might be TRBD1 (6 bases). There are 12 residues in the CDR3. The V gene lost 6 bases and the J gene lost 8 bases, with 13 bases spanning the gap. Germline V CDR1 and CDR2: MDHEN, SYDVKM. CDR3 nucleotide sequence: TGTGCCAGCAGCCCCTTGGGACAAGAAGCTTTCTTT. Its protein is CASSPLGQEAFF.

The rearrangement uses TRBV28 and TRBJ2-7, with D possibly matching TRBD2 (5 bases). The V gene's germline CDR1 is MDHEN and CDR2 SYDVKM. V lost 2 bases, J lost 7 bases, and 9 bases lay in between. The CDR3 sequence is 12 residues long. CDR3 amino acids: CASSLLTGEQYF. The DNA of the CDR3 is TGTGCCAGCAGTTTACTTACGGGGGAGCAGTACTTC.

The V gene is TRBV4-1, the J gene TRBJ2-7; D might be TRBD1 (5 bases). Between the trimmed V and J ends, which lost 2 bases and 0 bases, there was a span of 14 bases. Germline values: CDR1 MGHRA, CDR2 YSYEKL. The CDR3 is 16 amino acids. The CDR3 DNA reads as TGCGCCAGCAGCCAACACACGGACACTTCCTCCTACGAGCAGTACTTC. It encodes CASSQHTDTSSYEQYF.

Only one count was recorded for this clone. The V and J genes are TRBV27 and TRBJ2-1; D is undetermined. The germline V and J ends were trimmed by 6 bases and 4 bases, with 7 bases remaining between them. CDR1 MNHEY and CDR2 SMNVEV come from the germline V gene (reference sequence). The CDR3 runs 12 residues. The CDR3 spells CASRAGYNEQFF. For the CDR3, the DNA is TGTGCCAGCAGGGCCGGGTACAATGAGCAGTTCTTC.